The entry that follows covers one T cell receptor beta chain sequence. This entry is derived from a study of cytomegalovirus exposure and HLA in healthy donors. The PCR employed 60 Vbeta primers together with 13 Jbeta primers. Generated by immunoSEQ multiplex PCR, the TCRdb table keeps only in-frame clones and is missing some. Seen here are 80,000 to 95,000 clones, approximately 71% observed once, and the top ten hold approximately 16%. V lost 2 bases to trimming and J lost 6 bases, with 12 bases between them. CDR3 length: 13 residues. The germline V gene has CDR1 SGHNT and CDR2 YYREEE (reference sequence).

Sequencing was performed on PBMCs. This sequence was found in a woman in her late teens or twenties in good health and CMV-seropositive. This rearrangement joins TRBV5-4 to TRBJ2-7; no clear D. The CDR3 DNA is TGTGCCAGCAGCTTTATTAGAACGGGCGAGCAGTACTTC. It yields the protein CASSFIRTGEQYF.